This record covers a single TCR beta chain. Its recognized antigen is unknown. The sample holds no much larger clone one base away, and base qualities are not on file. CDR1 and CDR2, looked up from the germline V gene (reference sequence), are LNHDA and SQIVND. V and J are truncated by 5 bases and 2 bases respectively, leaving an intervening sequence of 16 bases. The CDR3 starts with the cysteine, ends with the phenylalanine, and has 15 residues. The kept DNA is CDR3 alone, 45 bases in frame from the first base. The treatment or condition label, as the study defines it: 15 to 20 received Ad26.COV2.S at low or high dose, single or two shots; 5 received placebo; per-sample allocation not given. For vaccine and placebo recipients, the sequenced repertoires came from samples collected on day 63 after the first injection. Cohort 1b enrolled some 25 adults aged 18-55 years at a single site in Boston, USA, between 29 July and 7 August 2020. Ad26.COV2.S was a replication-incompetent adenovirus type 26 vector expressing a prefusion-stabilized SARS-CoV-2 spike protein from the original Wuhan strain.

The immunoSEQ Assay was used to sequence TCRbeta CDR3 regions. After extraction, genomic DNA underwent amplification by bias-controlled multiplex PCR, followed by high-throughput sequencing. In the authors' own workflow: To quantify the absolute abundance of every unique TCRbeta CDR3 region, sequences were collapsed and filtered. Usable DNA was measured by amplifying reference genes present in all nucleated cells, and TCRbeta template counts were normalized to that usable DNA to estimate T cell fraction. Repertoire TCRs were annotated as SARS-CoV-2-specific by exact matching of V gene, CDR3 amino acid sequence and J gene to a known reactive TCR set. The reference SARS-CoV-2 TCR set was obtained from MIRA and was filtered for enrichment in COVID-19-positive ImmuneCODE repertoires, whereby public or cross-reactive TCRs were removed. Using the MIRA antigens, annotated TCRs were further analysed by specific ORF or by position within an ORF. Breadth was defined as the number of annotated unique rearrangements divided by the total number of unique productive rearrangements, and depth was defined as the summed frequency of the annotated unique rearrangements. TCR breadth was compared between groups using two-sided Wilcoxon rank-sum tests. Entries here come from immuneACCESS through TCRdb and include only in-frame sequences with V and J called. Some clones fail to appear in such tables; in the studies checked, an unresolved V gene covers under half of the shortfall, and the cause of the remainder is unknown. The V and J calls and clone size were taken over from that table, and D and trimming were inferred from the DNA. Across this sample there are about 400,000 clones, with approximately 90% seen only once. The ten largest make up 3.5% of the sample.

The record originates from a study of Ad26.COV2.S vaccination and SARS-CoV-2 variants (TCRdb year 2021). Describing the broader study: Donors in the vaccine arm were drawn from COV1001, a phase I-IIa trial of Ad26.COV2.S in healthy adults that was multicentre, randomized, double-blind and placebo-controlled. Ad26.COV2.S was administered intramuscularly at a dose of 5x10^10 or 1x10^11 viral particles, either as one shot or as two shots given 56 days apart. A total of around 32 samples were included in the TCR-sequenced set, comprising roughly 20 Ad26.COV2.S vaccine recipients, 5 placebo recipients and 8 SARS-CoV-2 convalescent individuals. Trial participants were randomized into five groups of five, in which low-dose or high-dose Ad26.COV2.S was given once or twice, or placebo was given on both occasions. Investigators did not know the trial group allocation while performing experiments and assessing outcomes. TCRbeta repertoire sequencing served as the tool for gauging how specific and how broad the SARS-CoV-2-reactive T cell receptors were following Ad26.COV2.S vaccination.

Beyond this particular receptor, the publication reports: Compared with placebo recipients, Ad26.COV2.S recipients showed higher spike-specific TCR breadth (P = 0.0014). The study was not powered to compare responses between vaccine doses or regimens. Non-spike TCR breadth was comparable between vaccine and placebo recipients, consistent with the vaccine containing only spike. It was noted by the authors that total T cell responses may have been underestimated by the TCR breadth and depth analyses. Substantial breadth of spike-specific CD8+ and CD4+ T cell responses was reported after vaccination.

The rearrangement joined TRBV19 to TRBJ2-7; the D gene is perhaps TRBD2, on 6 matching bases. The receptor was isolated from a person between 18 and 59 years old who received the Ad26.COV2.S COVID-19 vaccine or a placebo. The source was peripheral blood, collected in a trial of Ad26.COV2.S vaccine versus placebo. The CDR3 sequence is CASSAAGFRAYEQYF. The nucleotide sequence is TGTGCCAGTAGTGCTGCGGGGTTTAGGGCCTACGAGCAGTACTTC.